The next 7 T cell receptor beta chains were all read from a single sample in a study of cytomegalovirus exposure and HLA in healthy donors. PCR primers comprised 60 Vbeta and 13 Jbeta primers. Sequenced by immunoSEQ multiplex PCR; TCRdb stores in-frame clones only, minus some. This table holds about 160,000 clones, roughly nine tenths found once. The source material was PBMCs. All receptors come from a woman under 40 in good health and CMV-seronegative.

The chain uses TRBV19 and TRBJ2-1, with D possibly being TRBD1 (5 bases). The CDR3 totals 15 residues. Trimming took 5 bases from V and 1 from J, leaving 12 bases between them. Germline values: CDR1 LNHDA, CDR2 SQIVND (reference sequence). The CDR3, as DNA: TGTGCCAGTAGTCCGACAGTTTTGTCCTACAATGAGCAGTTCTTC. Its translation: CASSPTVLSYNEQFF. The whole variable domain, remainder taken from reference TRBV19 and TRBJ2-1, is DGGITQSPKYLFRKEGQNVTLSCEQNLNHDAMYWYRQDPGQGLRLIYYSQIVNDFQKGDIAEGYSVSREKKESFPLTVTSAQKNPTAFYLCASSPTVLSYNEQFFGPGTRLTVL.

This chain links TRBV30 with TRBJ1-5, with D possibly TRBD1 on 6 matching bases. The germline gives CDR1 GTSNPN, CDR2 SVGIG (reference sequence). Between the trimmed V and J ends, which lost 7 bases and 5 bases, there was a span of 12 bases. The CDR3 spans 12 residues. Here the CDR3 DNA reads TGTGCCTTTGGACAGTCTGATCAGCCCCAGCATTTT. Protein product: CAFGQSDQPQHF.

CDR3 protein: CASSSRKLYNEQFF. The CDR3 DNA follows: TGTGCCAGCAGTTCCAGGAAACTCTACAATGAGCAGTTCTTC. The rearrangement links TRBV27 to TRBJ2-1; D remains unclear. The CDR3 totals 14 residues. Trimming left V 4 bases short and J 3 bases short, with 10 bases between. The germline gives CDR1 MNHEY, CDR2 SMNVEV (reference sequence).

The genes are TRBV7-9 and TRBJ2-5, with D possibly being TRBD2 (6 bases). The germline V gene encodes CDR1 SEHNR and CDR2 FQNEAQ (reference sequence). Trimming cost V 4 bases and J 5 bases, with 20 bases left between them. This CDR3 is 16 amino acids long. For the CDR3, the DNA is TGTGCCAGCAGCTCACCAGAAGGGACTGGTGAGGAGACCCAGTACTTC. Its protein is CASSSPEGTGEETQYF.

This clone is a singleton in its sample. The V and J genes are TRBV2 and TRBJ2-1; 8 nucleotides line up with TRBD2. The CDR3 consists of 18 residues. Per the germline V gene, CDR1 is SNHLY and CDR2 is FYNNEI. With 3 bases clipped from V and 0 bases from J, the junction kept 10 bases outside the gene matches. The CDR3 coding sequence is TGTGCCAGCAGTGAGGACAGAAGACTAGCGCCCTCCTACAATGAGCAGTTCTTC. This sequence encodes CASSEDRRLAPSYNEQFF.

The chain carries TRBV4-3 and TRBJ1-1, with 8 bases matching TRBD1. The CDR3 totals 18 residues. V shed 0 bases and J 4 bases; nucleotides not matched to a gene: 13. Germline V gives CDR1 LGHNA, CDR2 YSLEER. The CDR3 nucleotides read TGCGCCAGCAGCCAAGATCTGGCCAGGGGGCAAGGTACCACTGAAGCTTTCTTT. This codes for CASSQDLARGQGTTEAFF.

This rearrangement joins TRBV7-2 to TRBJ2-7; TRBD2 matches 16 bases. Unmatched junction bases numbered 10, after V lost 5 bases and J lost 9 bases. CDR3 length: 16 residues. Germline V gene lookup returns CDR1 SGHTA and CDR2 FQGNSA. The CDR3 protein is CASSRGGLAGGLGQYF. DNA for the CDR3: TGTGCCAGCAGCCGTGGGGGACTAGCGGGAGGGTTGGGGCAGTACTTC.